What follows are 26 T cell receptor beta chains derived from one specimen sequenced in a study of T-cell reconstitution after alpha-beta-depleted transplantation in children. During its preparation, the TCRbeta library received unique molecular identifiers. From the PCR reads, TCRdb called clonotypes with MiXCR, one entry per CDR3 protein. Of roughly 89,000 distinct CDR3 sequences listed, roughly an eighth were seen once; the top ten hold around 14%. The starting material was PBMCs from the stem cell graft donor, obtained from the stem cell graft. These TCRs come from a human donor who donated a stem cell graft to a child with inherited bone marrow failure.

This clonotype was counted ten times or more. The chain links TRBV4-2 to TRBJ2-1; 7 bases map to TRBD2. J was trimmed by 8 bases and V by 4 bases; bases with no gene match: 8. This CDR3 spans 14 amino acids. Germline V gene data show CDR1 as LGHNA and CDR2 as YNFKEQ. The CDR3 DNA follows: TGTGCCAGCAGCCTAGGGACTACGGTGGATGAGCAGTTCTTC. Protein product: CASSLGTTVDEQFF.

This clonotype came up many times. The chain couples TRBV12-3 or TRBV12-4 to TRBJ2-1, with 10 bases fitting TRBD1. V shed 3 bases, J shed 4 bases, and the junction held 6 bases outside the gene matches. This CDR3 is 16 amino acids long. The CDR3 is CASSFPGGQGYNEQFF. In DNA, the CDR3 is TGTGCCAGCAGTTTCCCGGGGGGACAGGGGTACAATGAGCAGTTCTTC.

Ten or more counts support this clonotype. The CDR3: CASSFRGDERAFF. The CDR3 coding sequence is TGTGCCAGCAGCTTCCGGGGGGACGAAAGAGCTTTCTTT. The V and J genes are TRBV7-8 and TRBJ1-1; maybe TRBD1 (5 bases). The CDR3 contains 13 residues. Germline V gives CDR1 SGHVS, CDR2 FQNEAQ. V lost 3 bases and J lost 10, with 15 bases in between. The complete variable domain, with remaining parts taken from reference TRBV7-8 and TRBJ1-1, reads GAGVSQSPRYKVAKRGQDVALRCDPISGHVSLFWYQQALGQGPEFLTYFQNEAQLDKSGLPSDRFFAERPEGSVSTLKIQRTQQEDSAVYLCASSFRGDERAFFGQGTRLTVV.

This clonotype was detected many times. The chain combines TRBV27 with TRBJ2-7, with 8 bases matching TRBD2. With V trimmed by 3 bases and J by 3 bases, 10 bases remained unmatched. This CDR3 spans 16 amino acids. Germline V gene data show CDR1 as MNHEY and CDR2 as SMNVEV (reference sequence). The DNA of the CDR3 is TGTGCCAGCAGTTTCTCAGCGGGAGCCCAACGCTACGAGCAGTACTTC. It codes for CASSFSAGAQRYEQYF.

This chain joins TRBV7-9 and TRBJ2-7, with D maybe TRBD1 (5 bases). The germline V and J ends were trimmed by 2 bases and 1 base, with 9 bases remaining between them. Per germline, CDR1 SEHNR and CDR2 FQNEAQ (reference sequence). This CDR3 is 14 amino acids long. Written as DNA, the CDR3 is TGTGCCAGCAGCTTAAACGGACATTCCTACGAGCAGTACTTC. Its protein product is CASSLNGHSYEQYF.

The gene calls are TRBV11-3 and TRBJ1-5, with a tentative D call TRBD1 (5 bases). The CDR3 totals 16 residues. The V gene's germline CDR1 is SGHNT and CDR2 YENEEA. The germline V and J ends were trimmed by 4 bases and 1 base, with 14 bases remaining between them. CDR3: CASSSPQGFSNQPQHF. The CDR3 nucleotides are TGTGCCAGCAGCTCGCCGCAGGGTTTCAGCAATCAGCCCCAGCATTTT.

This clonotype was detected many times. This chain links TRBV7-9 with TRBJ2-5; D not certain. Germline V lookup: CDR1 SEHNR, CDR2 FQNEAQ (reference sequence). CDR3 length equals 13 residues. V shed 1 base and J shed 5 bases, with 8 bases lying between them. DNA for the CDR3: TGTGCCAGCAGCTTAGACAGCCGGGAGACCCAGTACTTC. This translates into CASSLDSRETQYF.

The genes are TRBV5-1 and TRBJ2-1; D assignment may be TRBD1 or TRBD2 (6 bases each). The CDR3 is 15 residues long. Trimming removed 0 bases from V and 4 bases from J, with 11 bases in between. CDR1 SGHRS and CDR2 YFSETQ come from the germline V gene. DNA for the CDR3: TGCGCCAGCAGCTTGGCCCCGGGGGCTTACAATGAGCAGTTCTTC. This gives the protein CASSLAPGAYNEQFF.

This clonotype has a count of ten or more. The rearrangement links TRBV20-1 to TRBJ2-7; 10 nucleotides align to TRBD1. Germline CDR1 reads DFQATT; CDR2 reads SNEGSKA (reference sequence). This CDR3 region has 12 residues. V trimming: 5 bases; J trimming: 4 bases; junction bases outside the gene matches: 2. CDR3 nucleotide sequence: TGCAGTGCTCGGGACAGGGGATACGAGCAGTACTTC. It yields the protein CSARDRGYEQYF.

This clonotype was counted at least ten times. The J gene is TRBJ2-1, the V gene TRBV7-2; 8 nucleotides line up with TRBD2. The CDR3 has 16 residues. Trimming cost V 3 bases and J 2 bases; bases outside gene matches: 6. Germline V gives CDR1 SGHTA, CDR2 FQGNSA. The chain's CDR3 is CASSFEAGAAYNEQFF. CDR3 sequence (DNA): TGTGCCAGCAGCTTCGAAGCGGGAGCGGCCTACAATGAGCAGTTCTTC.

The sample holds many counts of this clonotype. The chain uses TRBV7-2 and TRBJ2-3; weak D call: TRBD2 (6 bases). CDR1 and CDR2 (germline): SGHTA, FQGNSA. This CDR3 has 15 residues. Trimming shortened V by 2 bases and J by 3 bases, and 12 bases separated the two germline ends. The CDR3 loop reads CASSLMEGSTDTQYF. In DNA form, the CDR3 reads TGTGCCAGCAGCTTAATGGAGGGCTCTACAGATACGCAGTATTTT.

This clonotype was found many times. The rearrangement uses TRBV5-6 and TRBJ2-1; either TRBD1 or TRBD2 may fit D (5 bases each). Trimming shortened V by 6 bases and J by 0 bases, and 10 bases separated the two germline ends. CDR1 and CDR2 from the germline V gene are SGHDT and YYEEEE. The CDR3 extends over 14 amino acids. CDR3 nucleotides: TGTGCCAGCACGGGGACGGACTCCTACAATGAGCAGTTCTTC. It encodes CASTGTDSYNEQFF.

CDR3 coding DNA: TGTGCCAGCAGCTTATGGTCTCGGGGGCTCGGGGCCAACGTCCTGACTTTC. Its translation is CASSLWSRGLGANVLTF. The chain has TRBV7-2 and TRBJ2-6; perhaps D is TRBD1 or TRBD2 (6 bases each). V lost 2 bases and J 4 bases, leaving 15 bases between the germline ends. The CDR3 loop spans 17 amino acids. Germline CDR1 SGHTA, CDR2 FQGNSA.

This clonotype was detected many times. The chain joins TRBV12-3 or TRBV12-4 to TRBJ2-2; D is perhaps TRBD1 or TRBD2 (5 bases each). Trimming pared 8 bases from V and 1 base from J, leaving 14 bases between. This CDR3 is built from 15 residues. The CDR3 region is CASSTWGKNTGELFF. CDR3 in DNA: TGTGCCAGCTCTACCTGGGGGAAGAACACCGGGGAGCTGTTTTTT.

The chain is built from TRBV28 and TRBJ1-2, with D possibly being TRBD1 (5 bases). Germline CDR1 reads MDHEN; CDR2 reads SYDVKM. The CDR3 extends over 13 amino acids. Trimming took 5 bases from V and 5 from J, leaving 12 bases between them. DNA of the CDR3: TGTGCCAGCAGTCCCCAAGACAGTTATGGCTACACCTTC. The encoded protein is CASSPQDSYGYTF.

V is TRBV10-3 and J is TRBJ1-5; 7 positions match TRBD1. CDR1 and CDR2 (germline): ENHRY, SYGVKD. Trimming removed 10 bases from V and 11 bases from J; junction bases left unmatched: 14. CDR3 length: 13 residues. The CDR3 is CATSDRDPGAQHF. The DNA for the CDR3 is TGTGCCACGAGCGACAGGGACCCGGGGGCCCAGCATTTT.

This clonotype was observed many times. The chain employs TRBV7-2 and TRBJ2-1; D is perhaps TRBD2 (7 bases). Trimming took 1 base from V and 15 from J, leaving 22 bases between them. The CDR3 contains 15 residues. Germline CDR1 reads SGHTA; CDR2 reads FQGNSA. The CDR3 coding sequence is TGTGCCAGCAGCTTAGGAGGGGGGGGCAACCTCACCCCGTTCTTC. Translating gives CASSLGGGGNLTPFF.

This clonotype was found many times. This chain joins TRBV5-6 and TRBJ1-2; 9 bases are a match to TRBD1. V gave up 7 bases and J gave up 3 bases; unmatched junction bases: 10. The V gene's germline CDR1 is SGHDT and CDR2 YYEEEE. The CDR3 loop spans 15 amino acids. CDR3 sequence (DNA): TGTGCCAGCGCCGGGACAGGGTCCTTAGACTATGGCTACACCTTC. Translating it yields CASAGTGSLDYGYTF.

In its sample, this clonotype was seen many times. The chain combines TRBV20-1 with TRBJ2-3; 7 bases map to TRBD1. CDR1 and CDR2 from the germline V gene are DFQATT and SNEGSKA (reference sequence). This CDR3 spans 13 amino acids. Trimming took 2 bases from V and 4 from J; bases not matched to a gene: 3. The CDR3 protein is CSARHRGADTQYF. CDR3 nucleotides: TGCAGTGCTAGACACAGGGGAGCAGATACGCAGTATTTT.

This clonotype was recorded many times. V and J are TRBV5-1 and TRBJ2-2; D is perhaps TRBD1 (6 bases). The CDR3 totals 19 residues. Germline-derived CDR1 and CDR2 are SGHRS and YFSETQ. The germline V and J ends were trimmed by 0 bases and 0 bases, with 18 bases remaining between them. CDR3 region: CASSLVGGPPTTNTGELFF. The DNA of the CDR3 is TGCGCCAGCAGCTTGGTTGGGGGCCCACCCACGACGAACACCGGGGAGCTGTTTTTT.

This clonotype came up many times. The chain is built from TRBV6-5 and TRBJ1-1; unclear D gene. CDR3 length: 17 amino acids. Trimming removed 4 bases from V and 4 bases from J, with 22 bases in between. CDR1 is MNHEY and CDR2 is SVGAGI in the germline V gene. The CDR3 DNA follows: TGTGCCAGCAGTTCCCGTGGAGGGTTGGGCTTGAGCACTGAAGCTTTCTTT. This codes for CASSSRGGLGLSTEAFF.

In its sample, this clonotype was seen many times. For the CDR3, the DNA is TGTGCCAGCAGCACCAGTCCCGAGGATACGCAGTATTTT. Translated: CASSTSPEDTQYF. The chain links TRBV7-2 to TRBJ2-3; D remains ambiguous. The CDR3 runs 13 residues. Trimming cost V 5 bases and J 6 bases, with 12 bases left between them. Germline lookup yields CDR1 SGHTA and CDR2 FQGNSA.

This clonotype was counted a few times. This chain connects TRBV7-2 to TRBJ2-7, with 11 bases that match TRBD1. The germline V gene has CDR1 SGHTA and CDR2 FQGNSA. CDR3 length: 15 residues. V shed 5 bases, J shed 3 bases, and the junction held 6 bases outside the gene matches. The CDR3 loop reads CASSVPGQGVYEQYF. The CDR3 coding sequence is TGTGCCAGCAGCGTACCGGGACAGGGGGTCTACGAGCAGTACTTC.

This clonotype was seen ten or more times. CDR3 protein: CASSLGLGLAVGEWYF. As DNA, the CDR3 is TGTGCCAGCAGCTTGGGTTTGGGACTAGCGGTTGGTGAGTGGTACTTC. The rearrangement links TRBV7-2 to TRBJ2-4, with 11 bases aligning to TRBD2. This CDR3 has 16 residues. CDR1 SGHTA and CDR2 FQGNSA come from the germline V gene. V was clipped by 3 bases and J by 15 bases; unmatched bases: 16.

This clonotype was seen repeatedly, ten times or more. The J gene is TRBJ2-7, the V gene TRBV29-1, with 11 bases fitting TRBD2. V gave up 0 bases and J gave up 0 bases; unmatched junction bases: 13. CDR1 is SQVTM and CDR2 is ANQGSEA in the germline V gene. The CDR3 has 19 amino acids. CDR3 sequence: CSVEERTTRTSGPSYEQYF. The CDR3 nucleotides are TGCAGCGTTGAAGAACGCACTACTAGGACTAGCGGGCCCTCCTACGAGCAGTACTTC.

The table lists this clonotype with a few counts. The chain is built from TRBV5-1 and TRBJ2-7; D perhaps matches TRBD2 (6 bases). The CDR3 totals 15 residues. From germline, CDR1 is SGHRS and CDR2 YFSETQ. Trimming stripped 0 bases from V and 3 bases from J, with 13 bases between. The CDR3 loop is CASSLDSSEIYEQYF. DNA of the CDR3: TGCGCCAGCAGCTTGGACTCTAGCGAGATCTACGAGCAGTACTTC. Complete variable domain (other parts from reference TRBV5-1 and TRBJ2-7): KAGVTQTPRYLIKTRGQQVTLSCSPISGHRSVSWYQQTPGQGLQFLFEYFSETQRNKGNFPGRFSGRQFSNSRSEMNVSTLELGDSALYLCASSLDSSEIYEQYFGPGTRLTVT.